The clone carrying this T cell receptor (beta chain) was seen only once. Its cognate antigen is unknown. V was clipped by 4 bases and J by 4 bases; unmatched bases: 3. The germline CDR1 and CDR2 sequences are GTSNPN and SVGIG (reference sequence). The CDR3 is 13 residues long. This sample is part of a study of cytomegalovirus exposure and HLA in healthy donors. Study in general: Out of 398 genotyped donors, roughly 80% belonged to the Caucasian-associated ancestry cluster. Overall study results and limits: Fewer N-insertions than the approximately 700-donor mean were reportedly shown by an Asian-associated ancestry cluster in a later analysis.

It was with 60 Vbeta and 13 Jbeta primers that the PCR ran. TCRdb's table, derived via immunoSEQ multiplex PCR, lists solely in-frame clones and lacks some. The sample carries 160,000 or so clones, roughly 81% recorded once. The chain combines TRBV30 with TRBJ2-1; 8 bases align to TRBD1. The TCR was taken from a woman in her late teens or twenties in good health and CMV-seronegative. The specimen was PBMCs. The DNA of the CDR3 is TGTGCCTGGAAACAGGGGGAATACAATGAGCAGTTCTTC. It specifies CAWKQGEYNEQFF.